Below are 5 T cell receptor beta chains sequenced from a single sample in a study of T cell responses to AZD1222 COVID-19 vaccine. Clones were read by immunoSEQ multiplex PCR, and TCRdb kept only the in-frame ones, dropping some. The sample yields some 150,000 clones, around 94% seen once. Here the sequenced sample was peripheral blood, taken on day 0 of AZD1222 vaccination. The receptor source for this set is an adult in good health.

In its sample, this clone was seen a few times. V is TRBV24-1 and J is TRBJ1-1; D call uncertain. Trimming left V 0 bases short and J 0 bases short, with 16 bases between. The CDR3 contains 18 residues. The germline V gene encodes CDR1 KGHDR and CDR2 SFDVKD. The CDR3 is CATSDLGWGGTMNTEAFF. The CDR3 DNA follows: TGTGCCACCAGTGATTTGGGGTGGGGTGGCACCATGAACACTGAAGCTTTCTTT.

DNA of the CDR3: TGTGCCAGCAGTTACTCGAGGGGGACAGGGGCAGGCTACACCTTC. Its translation: CASSYSRGTGAGYTF. The chain links TRBV6-2 or TRBV6-3 to TRBJ1-2; 10 nucleotides align to TRBD1. J was trimmed by 8 bases and V by 0 bases; bases with no gene match: 6. The CDR3 extends over 15 amino acids. Germline CDR1 reads MNHEY; CDR2 reads SVGEGT.

The chain has TRBV5-4 and TRBJ2-5; D is unclear. The CDR3 spans 14 residues. The V end lost 1 base, the J end lost 4 bases, and 11 bases lay between the germline ends. Per the germline V gene, CDR1 is SGHNT and CDR2 is YYREEE (reference sequence). In DNA, the CDR3 is TGTGCCAGCAGCTTGAATAGGGTGGTAGAGACCCAGTACTTC. Protein product: CASSLNRVVETQYF.

The CDR3 nucleotides read TGTGCCAGCAGCCTGAGGCCGGGACAGGGTTTCAATGAGCAGTTCTTC. Amino acids: CASSLRPGQGFNEQFF. V and J are TRBV3-1 (or the pseudogene TRBV3-2) and TRBJ2-1; 9 nucleotides line up with TRBD1. The trim removed 4 bases at V and 6 bases at J, leaving 10 bases unmatched. CDR1 and CDR2 from the germline V gene are LGHDT and YNNKEL (reference sequence). The CDR3 covers 16 residues.

This chain joins TRBV7-9 and TRBJ2-3; D is possibly TRBD1 (6 bases). This CDR3 comprises 13 residues. The V gene's germline CDR1 is SEHNR and CDR2 FQNEAQ (reference sequence). The V and J ends lost 5 bases and 6 bases respectively, with 12 bases between them. CDR3 sequence (DNA): TGTGCCAGCAGCCCAGGACAGTGGGATACGCAGTATTTT. Its translation is CASSPGQWDTQYF. Filled out from reference TRBV7-9 and TRBJ2-3, the complete variable domain reads DTGVSQNPRHKITKRGQNVTFRCDPISEHNRLYWYRQTLGQGPEFLTYFQNEAQLEKSRLLSDRFSAERPKGSFSTLEIQRTEQGDSAMYLCASSPGQWDTQYFGPGTRLTVL.